A selection of T cell receptor beta chains follows, all from one sample in a study of CD8 T cells in Susac syndrome. TCRdb re-called the immunoSEQ multiplex PCR reads with MiXCR, one entry per CDR3 protein. This table holds approximately 140,000 distinct CDR3 sequences, 94% found once. Sequencing was done on a sample of CD8+ T cells from PBMCs. These TCRs come from a human donor in good health. Each CDR3 is given with its conserved first and last residue. Each record gives: V gene, clone size, J gene, D gene, CDR3 protein, CDR3 DNA. D genes are given only for firm matches. Expanded clones are given a class, and other clones once, few, many or no size at all.

>TRBV27|once|TRBJ2-2|NA
CASSLRWAGELFF
TGTGCCAGCAGTCTCCGATGGGCCGGGGAGCTGTTTTTT
>TRBV4-1|NA|TRBJ1-4|TRBD1
CASSPNDRVGGEKLFF
TGCGCCAGCAGCCCGAACGACAGGGTCGGGGGAGAAAAACTGTTTTTT
>TRBV3-1|NA|TRBJ2-7|NA
CASGGYEQYF
TGTGCCAGCGGCGGCTACGAGCAGTACTTC
>TRBV9|NA|TRBJ2-3|TRBD2
CASSDPLAGEMDTQYF
TGTGCCAGCAGCGACCCACTAGCGGGAGAAATGGATACGCAGTATTTT
>TRBV13|few|TRBJ1-5|NA
CASSRGRGQPQHF
TGTGCCAGCAGCCGAGGGCGGGGACAGCCCCAGCATTTT
>TRBV29-1|NA|TRBJ1-1|TRBD1
CSVEVRGRGMNTEAFF
TGCAGCGTTGAAGTTAGGGGGCGAGGGATGAACACTGAAGCTTTCTTT
>TRBV9|NA|TRBJ1-1|NA
CASSVAYRNTEAFF
TGTGCCAGCAGCGTAGCTTATCGGAACACTGAAGCTTTCTTT
>TRBV15|NA|TRBJ1-2|NA
CATSGRHGGYTF
TGTGCCACCAGCGGACGACATGGTGGCTACACCTTC
>TRBV6-5|NA|TRBJ1-1|NA
CASSPDNHRTEAFF
TGTGCCAGCAGTCCGGACAACCACCGCACTGAAGCTTTCTTT
>TRBV29-1|NA|TRBJ1-2|NA
CSVEPPRGGYTF
TGCAGCGTTGAACCCCCCAGGGGTGGCTACACCTTC
>TRBV3-1|NA|TRBJ2-1|TRBD2
CASSQVGTSNEQFF
TGTGCCAGCAGCCAAGTGGGGACTAGCAATGAGCAGTTCTTC
>TRBV27|NA|TRBJ2-5|TRBD1
CASSSDRGLETQYF
TGTGCCAGCAGCTCCGACAGGGGGCTAGAGACCCAGTACTTC
>TRBV29-1|once|TRBJ2-5|NA
CSVTTGPETQYF
TGCAGCGTCACTACAGGGCCGGAGACCCAGTACTTC
>TRBV24-1|once|TRBJ2-1|TRBD1
CATRDRLYNEQFF
TGTGCCACCCGGGACAGGTTATACAATGAGCAGTTCTTC
>TRBV3-1|NA|TRBJ2-1|NA
CASSQDGRSSYNEQFF
TGTGCCAGCAGCCAAGATGGGCGTAGCTCCTACAATGAGCAGTTCTTC
>TRBV5-6|NA|TRBJ2-2|NA
CASSLVRGPGELFF
TGTGCCAGCAGCTTGGTTCGAGGCCCCGGGGAGCTGTTTTTT
>TRBV4-2|NA|TRBJ2-1|NA
CASSQGGMEQFF
TGTGCCAGCAGCCAAGGGGGGATGGAGCAGTTCTTC
>TRBV2|NA|TRBJ2-2|NA
CASRPSPGRELFF
TGTGCCAGCAGACCCAGTCCCGGGAGGGAGCTGTTTTTT
>TRBV27|NA|TRBJ2-5|TRBD2
CASATRGSEETQYF
TGTGCCAGCGCGACCCGCGGGAGTGAAGAGACCCAGTACTTC
>TRBV6-2/TRBV6-3|once|TRBJ2-7|NA
CASSYPGQFYEQYF
TGTGCCAGCAGTTACCCCGGACAGTTCTACGAGCAGTACTTC
>TRBV29-1|NA|TRBJ2-1|NA
CSASAYNEQFF
TGCAGCGCTTCCGCCTACAATGAGCAGTTCTTC
>TRBV27|once|TRBJ2-1|NA
CASSFLGVYEQFF
TGTGCCAGCAGCTTCCTTGGGGTCTATGAGCAGTTCTTC
>TRBV19|once|TRBJ1-2|TRBD1
CASYADRVTDGYTF
TGTGCCAGTTACGCTGACAGGGTCACCGATGGCTACACCTTC
>TRBV9|NA|TRBJ1-1|NA
CASSVPDGAEAFF
TGTGCCAGCAGCGTCCCGGACGGAGCTGAAGCTTTCTTT
>TRBV30|NA|TRBJ1-1|NA
CAGDWNTEAFF
TGTGCCGGGGACTGGAACACTGAAGCTTTCTTT
>TRBV29-1|NA|TRBJ2-7|TRBD2
CSVGGAGAITSGRHEQYF
TGCAGCGTTGGGGGGGCTGGGGCCATAACTAGCGGGAGGCACGAGCAGTACTTC
>TRBV27|NA|TRBJ2-2|NA
CASSLGGGELFF
TGTGCCAGCAGTTTAGGTGGCGGGGAGCTGTTTTTT
>TRBV4-2|NA|TRBJ2-3|TRBD2
CASNTTNSGAHTDTQYF
TGTGCCAGTAATACCACCAATAGCGGGGCCCACACAGATACGCAGTATTTT
>TRBV9|NA|TRBJ1-2|NA
CASSVAGPSNYGYTF
TGTGCCAGCAGCGTAGCAGGACCTTCTAACTATGGCTACACCTTC
>TRBV3-1|NA|TRBJ2-7|NA
CASSQEVGEQYF
TGTGCCAGCAGCCAAGAAGTAGGCGAGCAGTACTTC
>TRBV3-1|NA|TRBJ1-1|NA
CASSQEGENAEAFF
TGTGCCAGCAGCCAAGAGGGCGAAAATGCGGAAGCTTTCTTT
>TRBV29-1|NA|TRBJ2-3|TRBD2
CSVHLGRGTDTQYF
TGCAGCGTTCATCTCGGGAGGGGGACAGATACGCAGTATTTT